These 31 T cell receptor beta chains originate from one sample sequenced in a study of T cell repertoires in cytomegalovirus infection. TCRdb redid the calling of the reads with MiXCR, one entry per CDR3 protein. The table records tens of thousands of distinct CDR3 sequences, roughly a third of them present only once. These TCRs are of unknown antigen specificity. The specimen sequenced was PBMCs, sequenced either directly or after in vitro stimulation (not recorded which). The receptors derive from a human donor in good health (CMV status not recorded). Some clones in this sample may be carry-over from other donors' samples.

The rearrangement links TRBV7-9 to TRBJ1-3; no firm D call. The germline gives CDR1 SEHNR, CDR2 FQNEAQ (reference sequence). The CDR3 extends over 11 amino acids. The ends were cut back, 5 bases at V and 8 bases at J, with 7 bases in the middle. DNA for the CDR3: TGTGCCAGCAGCCCCCGGGACACCATATATTTT. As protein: CASSPRDTIYF.

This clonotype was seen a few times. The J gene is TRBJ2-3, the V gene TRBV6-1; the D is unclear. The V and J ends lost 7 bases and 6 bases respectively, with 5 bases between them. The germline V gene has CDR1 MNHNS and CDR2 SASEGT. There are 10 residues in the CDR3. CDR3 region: CASKGDTQYF. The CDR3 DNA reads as TGTGCCAGCAAAGGGGATACGCAGTATTTT.

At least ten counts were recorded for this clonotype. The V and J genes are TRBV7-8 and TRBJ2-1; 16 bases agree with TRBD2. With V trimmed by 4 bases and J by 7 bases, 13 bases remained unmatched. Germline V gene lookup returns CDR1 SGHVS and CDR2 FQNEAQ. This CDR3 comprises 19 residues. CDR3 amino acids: CASSSPPGLAGGNRNEQFF. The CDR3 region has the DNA TGTGCCAGCAGCTCCCCGCCGGGACTAGCGGGAGGGAATAGGAATGAGCAGTTCTTC.

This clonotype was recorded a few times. The CDR3, as DNA: TGTGCCAGCAGCCCCTTCCAACAGGGCGGTTCCTCCGGCTACACCTTC. Amino acids: CASSPFQQGGSSGYTF. The chain links TRBV7-2 to TRBJ1-2; tentative D call: TRBD1 (6 bases). This CDR3 comprises 16 residues. Germline CDR1 reads SGHTA; CDR2 reads FQGNSA. V dropped 5 bases and J dropped 8 bases, with 24 bases sitting between them.

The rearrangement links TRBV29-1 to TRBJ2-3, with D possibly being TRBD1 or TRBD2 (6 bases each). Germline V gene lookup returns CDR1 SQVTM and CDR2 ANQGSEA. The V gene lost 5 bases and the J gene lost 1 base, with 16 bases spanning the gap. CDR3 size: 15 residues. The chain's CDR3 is CSVSGAGKGTDTQYF. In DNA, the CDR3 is TGCAGCGTTTCAGGGGCGGGGAAGGGCACAGATACGCAGTATTTT.

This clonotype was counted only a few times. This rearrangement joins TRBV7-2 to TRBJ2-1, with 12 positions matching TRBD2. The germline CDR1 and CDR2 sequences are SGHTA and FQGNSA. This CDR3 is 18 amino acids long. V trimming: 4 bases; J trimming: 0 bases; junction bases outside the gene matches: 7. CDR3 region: CASSSTSGGRSSYNEQFF. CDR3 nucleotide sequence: TGTGCCAGCAGCTCGACTAGCGGGGGACGTAGCTCCTACAATGAGCAGTTCTTC.

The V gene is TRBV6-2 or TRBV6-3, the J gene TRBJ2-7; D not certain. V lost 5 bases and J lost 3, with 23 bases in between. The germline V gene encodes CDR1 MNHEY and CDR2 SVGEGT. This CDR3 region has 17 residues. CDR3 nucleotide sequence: TGTGCCAGCAGTGGGAACCGATTCCTACCCGGCGTCTACGAGCAGTACTTC. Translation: CASSGNRFLPGVYEQYF.

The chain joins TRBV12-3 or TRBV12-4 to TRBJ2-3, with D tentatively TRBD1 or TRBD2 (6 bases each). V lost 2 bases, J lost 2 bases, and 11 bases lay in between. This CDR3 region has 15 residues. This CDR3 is CASSLRRGPTDTQYF. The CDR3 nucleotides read TGTGCCAGCAGTTTAAGACGGGGGCCCACAGATACGCAGTATTTT.

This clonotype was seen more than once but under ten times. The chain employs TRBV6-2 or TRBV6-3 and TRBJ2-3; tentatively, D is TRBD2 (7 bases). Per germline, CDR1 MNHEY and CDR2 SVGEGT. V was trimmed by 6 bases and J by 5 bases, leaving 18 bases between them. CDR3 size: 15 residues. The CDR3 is CASRETAGAGDTQYF. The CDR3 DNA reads TGTGCCAGCAGGGAAACGGCGGGGGCCGGAGATACGCAGTATTTT.

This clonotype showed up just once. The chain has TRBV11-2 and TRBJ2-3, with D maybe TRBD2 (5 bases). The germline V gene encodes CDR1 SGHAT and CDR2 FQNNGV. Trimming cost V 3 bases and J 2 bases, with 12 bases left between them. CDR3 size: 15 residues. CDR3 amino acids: CASSFVAGITDTQYF. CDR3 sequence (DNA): TGTGCCAGCAGCTTTGTGGCGGGCATCACAGATACGCAGTATTTT.

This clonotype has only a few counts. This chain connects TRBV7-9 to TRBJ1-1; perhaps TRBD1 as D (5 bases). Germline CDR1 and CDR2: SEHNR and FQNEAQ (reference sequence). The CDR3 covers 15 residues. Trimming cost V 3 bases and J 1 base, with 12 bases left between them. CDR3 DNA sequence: TGTGCCAGCAGCTTCACCGGGACGGCGAACACTGAAGCTTTCTTT. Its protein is CASSFTGTANTEAFF.

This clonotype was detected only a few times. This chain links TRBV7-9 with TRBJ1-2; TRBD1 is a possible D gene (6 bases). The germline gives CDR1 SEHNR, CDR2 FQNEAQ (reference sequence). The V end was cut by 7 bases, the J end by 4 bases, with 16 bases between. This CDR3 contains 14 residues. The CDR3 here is CASTGGAGVYGYTF. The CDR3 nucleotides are TGTGCCAGCACCGGGGGGGCAGGCGTCTATGGCTACACCTTC.

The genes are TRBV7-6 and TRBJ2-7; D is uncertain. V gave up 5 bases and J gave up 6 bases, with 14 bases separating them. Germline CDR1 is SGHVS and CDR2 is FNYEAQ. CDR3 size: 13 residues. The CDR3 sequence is CASSHGNLGEQYF. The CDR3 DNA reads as TGTGCCAGCAGCCATGGGAACCTTGGCGAGCAGTACTTC.

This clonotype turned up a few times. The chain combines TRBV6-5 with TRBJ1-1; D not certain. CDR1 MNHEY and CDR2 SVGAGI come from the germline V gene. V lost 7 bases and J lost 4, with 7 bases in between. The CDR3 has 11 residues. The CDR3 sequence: CASTRGTEAFF. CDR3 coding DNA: TGTGCCAGCACCCGAGGCACTGAAGCTTTCTTT.

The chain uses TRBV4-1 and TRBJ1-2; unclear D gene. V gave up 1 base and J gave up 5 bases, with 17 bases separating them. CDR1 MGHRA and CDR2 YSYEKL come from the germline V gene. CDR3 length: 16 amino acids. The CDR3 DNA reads TGCGCCAGCAGCCAAGCCCCACTGGCAGGTGGGTATGGCTACACCTTC. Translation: CASSQAPLAGGYGYTF.

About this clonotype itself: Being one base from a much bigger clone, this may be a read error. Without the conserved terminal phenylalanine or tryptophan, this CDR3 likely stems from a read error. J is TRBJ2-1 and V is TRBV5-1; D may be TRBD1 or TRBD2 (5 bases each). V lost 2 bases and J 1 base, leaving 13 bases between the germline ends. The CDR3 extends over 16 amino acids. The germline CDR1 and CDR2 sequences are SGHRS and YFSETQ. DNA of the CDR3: TGCGCCAGCAGCTTTGGACAACTAGGGTCCTACAATGAGCAGTTCCTC. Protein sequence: CASSFGQLGSYNEQFL.

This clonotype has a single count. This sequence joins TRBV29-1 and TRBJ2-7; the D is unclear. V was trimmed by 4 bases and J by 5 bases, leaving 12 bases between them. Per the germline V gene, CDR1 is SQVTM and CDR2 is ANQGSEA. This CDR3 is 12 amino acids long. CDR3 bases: TGCAGCGTTGTTGTGGGTTTCGACGAGCAGTACTTC. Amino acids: CSVVVGFDEQYF.

In nucleotides, the CDR3 is TGTGCCAGCAGGACAGGGTGGGACTACGAGCAGTACTTC. It yields the protein CASRTGWDYEQYF. The gene calls are TRBV12-3 or TRBV12-4 and TRBJ2-7, with TRBD1 matching 7 bases. The length of the CDR3 is 13 residues. The ends lost 6 bases at V and 3 bases at J; junction bases unmatched: 5.

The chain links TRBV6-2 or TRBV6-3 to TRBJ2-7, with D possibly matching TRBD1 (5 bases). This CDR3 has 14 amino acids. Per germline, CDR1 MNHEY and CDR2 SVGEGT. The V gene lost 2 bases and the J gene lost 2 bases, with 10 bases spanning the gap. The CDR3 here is CASSYQTGPYEQYF. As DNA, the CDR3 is TGTGCCAGCAGTTACCAAACAGGACCCTACGAGCAGTACTTC.

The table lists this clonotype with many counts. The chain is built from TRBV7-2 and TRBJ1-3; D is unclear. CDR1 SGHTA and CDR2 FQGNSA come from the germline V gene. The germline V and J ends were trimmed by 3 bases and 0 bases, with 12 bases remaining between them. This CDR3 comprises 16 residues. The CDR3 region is CASSFVYVDSGNTIYF. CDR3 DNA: TGTGCCAGCAGCTTTGTTTACGTCGACTCTGGAAACACCATATATTTT.

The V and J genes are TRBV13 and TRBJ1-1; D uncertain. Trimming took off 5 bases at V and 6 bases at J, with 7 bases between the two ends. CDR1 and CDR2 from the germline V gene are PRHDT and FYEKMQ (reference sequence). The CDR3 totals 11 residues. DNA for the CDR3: TGTGCCAGCAGCCCCGAGGCTGAAGCTTTCTTT. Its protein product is CASSPEAEAFF.

The chain's CDR3 is CASRSHYEQYF. The DNA of the CDR3 is TGTGCCAGCAGGAGCCACTACGAGCAGTACTTC. The chain employs TRBV28 and TRBJ2-7; D is unresolved. Germline-derived CDR1 and CDR2 are MDHEN and SYDVKM. The V end was cut by 6 bases, the J end by 3 bases, with 6 bases between. CDR3 length equals 11 residues.

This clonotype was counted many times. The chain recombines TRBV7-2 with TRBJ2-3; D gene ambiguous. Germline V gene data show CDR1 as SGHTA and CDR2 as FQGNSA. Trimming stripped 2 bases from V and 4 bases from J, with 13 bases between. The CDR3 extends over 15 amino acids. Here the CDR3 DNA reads TGTGCCAGCAGCTTAATGGGTCGCAGAGCAGATACGCAGTATTTT. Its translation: CASSLMGRRADTQYF.

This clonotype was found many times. CDR3 DNA sequence: TGTGCCAGCAGCCATCCGGGACTAGCGGGGAATGAGCAGTTCTTC. Protein product: CASSHPGLAGNEQFF. The chain recombines TRBV7-2 with TRBJ2-1; 13 bases align to TRBD2. The length of the CDR3 is 15 residues. The germline V gene encodes CDR1 SGHTA and CDR2 FQGNSA. The V segment lost 5 bases and the J segment 7 bases; nucleotides outside the gene matches: 5.

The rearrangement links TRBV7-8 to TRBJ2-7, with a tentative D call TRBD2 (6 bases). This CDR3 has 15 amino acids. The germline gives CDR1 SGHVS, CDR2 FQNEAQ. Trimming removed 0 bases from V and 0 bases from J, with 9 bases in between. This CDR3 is CASSLAEGNSYEQYF. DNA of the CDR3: TGTGCCAGCAGCTTAGCGGAGGGCAACTCCTACGAGCAGTACTTC. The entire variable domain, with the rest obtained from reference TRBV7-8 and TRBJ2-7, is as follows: GAGVSQSPRYKVAKRGQDVALRCDPISGHVSLFWYQQALGQGPEFLTYFQNEAQLDKSGLPSDRFFAERPEGSVSTLKIQRTQQEDSAVYLCASSLAEGNSYEQYFGPGTRLTVT.

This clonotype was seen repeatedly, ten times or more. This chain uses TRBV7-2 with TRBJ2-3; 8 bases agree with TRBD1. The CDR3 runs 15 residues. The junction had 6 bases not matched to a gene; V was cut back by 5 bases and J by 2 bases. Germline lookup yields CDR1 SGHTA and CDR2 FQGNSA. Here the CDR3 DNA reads TGTGCCAGCAGCACAGGGACAGGCTACACAGATACGCAGTATTTT. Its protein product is CASSTGTGYTDTQYF.

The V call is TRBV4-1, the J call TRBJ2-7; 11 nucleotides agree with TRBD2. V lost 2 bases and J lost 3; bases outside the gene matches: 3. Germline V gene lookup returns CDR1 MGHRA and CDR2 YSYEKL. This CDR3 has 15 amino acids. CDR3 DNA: TGCGCCAGCAGCCAACCCGGGACTAGCGGCTACGAGCAGTACTTC. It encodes CASSQPGTSGYEQYF.

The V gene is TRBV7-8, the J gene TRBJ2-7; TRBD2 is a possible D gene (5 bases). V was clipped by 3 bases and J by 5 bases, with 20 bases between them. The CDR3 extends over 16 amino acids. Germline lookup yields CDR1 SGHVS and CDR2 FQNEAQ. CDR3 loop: CASSLEWEYRGHEQYF. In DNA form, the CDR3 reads TGTGCCAGCAGCTTGGAGTGGGAGTATAGAGGTCACGAGCAGTACTTC. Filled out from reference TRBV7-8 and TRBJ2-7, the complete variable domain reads GAGVSQSPRYKVAKRGQDVALRCDPISGHVSLFWYQQALGQGPEFLTYFQNEAQLDKSGLPSDRFFAERPEGSVSTLKIQRTQQEDSAVYLCASSLEWEYRGHEQYFGPGTRLTVT.

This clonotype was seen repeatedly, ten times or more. The CDR3 nucleotides read TGTGCCAGCAGTTTAGGCATGGTATCCCAGCCCCAGCATTTT. It yields the protein CASSLGMVSQPQHF. The chain couples TRBV12-3 or TRBV12-4 to TRBJ1-5; D ambiguous. The V end lost 1 base, the J end lost 7 bases, and 11 bases lay between the germline ends. This CDR3 contains 14 residues.

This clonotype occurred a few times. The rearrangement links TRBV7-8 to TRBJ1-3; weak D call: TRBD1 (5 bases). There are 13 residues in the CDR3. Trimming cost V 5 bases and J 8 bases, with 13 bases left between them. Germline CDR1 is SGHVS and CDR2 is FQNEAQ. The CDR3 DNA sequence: TGTGCCAGCAGCCTGGGACTAGAGGACACCATATATTTT. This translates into CASSLGLEDTIYF.

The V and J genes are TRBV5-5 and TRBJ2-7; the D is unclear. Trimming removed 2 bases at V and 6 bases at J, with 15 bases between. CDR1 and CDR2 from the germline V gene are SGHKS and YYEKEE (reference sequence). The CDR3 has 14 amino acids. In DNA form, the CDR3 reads TGTGCCAGCAGCTTAACGCCCCGCCTACGCGAGCAGTACTTC. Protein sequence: CASSLTPRLREQYF.